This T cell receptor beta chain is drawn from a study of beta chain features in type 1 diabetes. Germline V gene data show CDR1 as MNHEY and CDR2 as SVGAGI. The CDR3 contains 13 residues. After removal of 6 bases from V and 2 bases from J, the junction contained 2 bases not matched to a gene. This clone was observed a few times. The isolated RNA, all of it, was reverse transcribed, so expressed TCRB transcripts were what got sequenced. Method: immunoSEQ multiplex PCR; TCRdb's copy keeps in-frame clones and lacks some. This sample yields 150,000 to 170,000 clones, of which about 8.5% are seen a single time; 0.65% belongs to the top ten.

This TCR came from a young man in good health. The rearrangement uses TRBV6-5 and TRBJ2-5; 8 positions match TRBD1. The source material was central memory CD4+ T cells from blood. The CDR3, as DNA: TGTGCCAGCAGCCGGACAGGGCAAGAGACCCAGTACTTC. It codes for CASSRTGQETQYF.